Following are 23 T cell receptor beta chains from one sample sequenced in a study of blood T cells in healthy people across ages. It was with a sample-barcoded 5' primer and a J-beta primer mix that a second PCR of roughly 7 to 12 cycles was run. A single record per CDR3 protein comes from TCRdb applying MiXCR to the 5' RACE reads. The sample contains over a million distinct CDR3 sequences, approximately 60% of which appear only once. The specimen was blood. Receptors originate from a man aged 18 to 29 in good health.

This clonotype was counted only a few times. V is TRBV12-3 or TRBV12-4 and J is TRBJ1-6; D is unresolved. This CDR3 is built from 14 residues. Trimming shortened V by 6 bases and J by 8 bases, and 14 bases separated the two germline ends. CDR3 protein: CASSRATEYSPLHF. Written as DNA, the CDR3 is TGTGCCAGCAGCCGGGCTACTGAGTATTCACCCCTCCACTTT.

The chain uses TRBV5-1 and TRBJ2-1, with 9 bases that match TRBD1. CDR3 length: 18 residues. V lost 0 bases and J lost 9; bases outside the gene matches: 16. The germline gives CDR1 SGHRS, CDR2 YFSETQ. The CDR3 nucleotides read TGCGCCAGCAGCTTGGCCTCAGGATTGGGGACAGGGCAGGTTGAGCAGTTCTTC. As protein: CASSLASGLGTGQVEQFF.

This chain connects TRBV5-4 to TRBJ1-2, with 7 bases matching TRBD1. CDR1 and CDR2 (germline): SGHNT, YYREEE (reference sequence). The CDR3 totals 13 residues. V shed 2 bases, J shed 6 bases, and the junction held 4 bases outside the gene matches. In DNA form, the CDR3 reads TGTGCCAGCAGCTTTTCAGGGGGGAATGGCTACACCTTC. Its protein is CASSFSGGNGYTF.

The gene calls are TRBV10-3 and TRBJ1-2; perhaps TRBD1 as D (5 bases). Germline CDR1 ENHRY, CDR2 SYGVKD. The CDR3 is 13 residues long. V was shortened by 4 bases and J by 6 bases, with 12 bases between the two germline ends. CDR3 protein: CAISGDRGNGYTF. The DNA of the CDR3 is TGTGCCATCAGTGGGGACCGGGGGAATGGCTACACCTTC.

This chain connects TRBV4-1 to TRBJ2-3; D is ambiguous. The CDR3 contains 14 residues. Between the trimmed V and J ends, which lost 2 bases and 2 bases, there was a span of 8 bases. Germline V lookup: CDR1 MGHRA, CDR2 YSYEKL. The CDR3 DNA sequence: TGCGCCAGCAGCCAAACGTTTTCCACAGATACGCAGTATTTT. It yields the protein CASSQTFSTDTQYF.

V gene TRBV2 combines with J gene TRBJ2-4, with a tentative D call TRBD2 (6 bases). The J call may be faulty, since TRBJ2-7 better matches the DNA end. The V gene's germline CDR1 is SNHLY and CDR2 FYNNEI. This CDR3 has 15 amino acids. CDR3 in amino acids: CASSELGGNPYEQYF. DNA of the CDR3: TGTGCCAGCAGTGAATTAGGAGGGAATCCCTACGAGCAGTACTTC.

CDR3 nucleotides: TGTGCCAGCAGTTACGCACCGGGACAGGGTTACGAGCAGTACTTC. Amino acid sequence: CASSYAPGQGYEQYF. The chain is built from TRBV6-5 and TRBJ2-7; TRBD1 matches 9 bases. From germline, CDR1 is MNHEY and CDR2 SVGAGI. CDR3 length: 15 amino acids. The V segment lost 2 bases and the J segment 4 bases; nucleotides outside the gene matches: 6.

The rearrangement joins TRBV12-3 or TRBV12-4 to TRBJ1-1; D gene ambiguous. V lost 3 bases and J 5 bases, leaving 7 bases between the germline ends. This CDR3 is built from 12 residues. The CDR3 nucleotides read TGTGCCAGCAGTTTTACCCCGACTGAAGCTTTCTTT. It encodes CASSFTPTEAFF.

This chain connects TRBV7-2 to TRBJ1-2, with D unresolved. V lost 3 bases to trimming and J lost 10 bases, with 9 bases between them. CDR1 and CDR2 (germline): SGHTA, FQGNSA. The CDR3 totals 11 residues. The CDR3 DNA follows: TGTGCCAGCAGCTTGCGGCACTTCTACACCTTC. Amino acids: CASSLRHFYTF.

On this clonotype itself: This may be a read error: a much more frequent sequence differs by one nucleotide. The chain has TRBV12-3 or TRBV12-4 and TRBJ2-7; D may be TRBD1 or TRBD2 (6 bases each). The CDR3 contains 13 residues. The DNA of the CDR3 is TGTGCCAGCAGGTTAGGGGGGACCTACGAGCAGTACTTC. As protein: CASRLGGTYEQYF.

The rearrangement links TRBV20-1 to TRBJ1-1; D is ambiguous. CDR1 is DFQATT and CDR2 is SNEGSKA in the germline V gene (reference sequence). The CDR3 is 12 residues long. Trimming removed 6 bases from V and 5 bases from J, with 13 bases in between. CDR3 sequence reads: CSATRGMTEAFF. Here the CDR3 DNA reads TGCAGTGCCACAAGAGGGATGACTGAAGCTTTCTTT.

J is TRBJ2-4 and V is TRBV15; perhaps TRBD1 as D (5 bases). Germline V gene data show CDR1 as LNHNV and CDR2 as YYDKDF (reference sequence). CDR3 length: 14 residues. V was clipped by 3 bases and J by 3 bases, with 9 bases between them. Here the CDR3 DNA reads TGTGCCACCAGCAGCAGGGAAGGCAAAAACATTCAGTACTTC. Encoded protein: CATSSREGKNIQYF.

The rearrangement uses TRBV2 and TRBJ1-1, with 7 bases matching TRBD1. CDR1 and CDR2 from the germline V gene are SNHLY and FYNNEI. The trim removed 6 bases at V and 4 bases at J, leaving 8 bases unmatched. The CDR3 sequence is 14 residues long. The CDR3 spells CASSRQGGVTEAFF. In DNA form, the CDR3 reads TGTGCCAGCAGCAGACAGGGAGGGGTCACTGAAGCTTTCTTT.

This clonotype has more than one count but fewer than ten. This chain joins TRBV4-1 and TRBJ1-2, with D perhaps matching TRBD1 (5 bases). Germline assignment: CDR1 MGHRA and CDR2 YSYEKL. Trimming left V 0 bases short and J 4 bases short, with 12 bases between. The CDR3 is 15 residues long. The CDR3 reads CASSQEWQGAYGYTF. The CDR3 region has the DNA TGCGCCAGCAGCCAAGAGTGGCAGGGTGCCTATGGCTACACCTTC.

The chain links TRBV7-9 to TRBJ2-1, with unresolved D. V was clipped by 8 bases and J by 8 bases, with 13 bases between them. Per germline, CDR1 SEHNR and CDR2 FQNEAQ (reference sequence). The CDR3 is 12 amino acids. CDR3 amino acids: CASGSVLHEQFF. The CDR3, as DNA: TGTGCCAGCGGCTCGGTGTTACATGAGCAGTTCTTC.

The chain joins TRBV29-1 to TRBJ2-1; a possible D gene is TRBD2 (6 bases). This CDR3 has 15 amino acids. The germline V and J ends were trimmed by 7 bases and 0 bases, with 16 bases remaining between them. Germline V gene lookup returns CDR1 SQVTM and CDR2 ANQGSEA. The CDR3 protein is CSGELAGPSYNEQFF. CDR3 in DNA: TGCAGCGGTGAGCTGGCGGGACCCTCCTACAATGAGCAGTTCTTC.

V is TRBV5-1 and J is TRBJ1-1; D might be TRBD1 (6 bases). V was trimmed by 0 bases and J by 2 bases, leaving 14 bases between them. Germline CDR1 SGHRS, CDR2 YFSETQ. The CDR3 covers 16 residues. DNA of the CDR3: TGCGCCAGCAGCTTGGTATTAGGGGGATTAAACACTGAAGCTTTCTTT. It is translated as CASSLVLGGLNTEAFF.

This clonotype was found once. The chain links TRBV28 to TRBJ1-6; tentatively, D is TRBD1 (6 bases). V lost 6 bases to trimming and J lost 10 bases, with 16 bases between them. This CDR3 comprises 14 residues. Germline V CDR1 and CDR2: MDHEN, SYDVKM. The DNA for the CDR3 is TGTGCCAGCAGCTCGGGGGCTAACCGGTCACCCCTCCACTTT. Translating it yields CASSSGANRSPLHF.

The chain combines TRBV9 with TRBJ2-5; D possibly corresponds to TRBD2 (7 bases). The J call may be in error: the DNA end matches TRBJ2-7 better. Per germline, CDR1 SGDLS and CDR2 YYNGEE. The CDR3 consists of 16 residues. CDR3 sequence reads: CASSAEGRGATYEQYF. As DNA, the CDR3 is TGTGCCAGCAGCGCCGAAGGGAGGGGGGCCACCTACGAGCAGTACTTC.

The J gene is TRBJ1-1, the V gene TRBV6-6; D is unresolved. The CDR3 has 14 amino acids. The germline V and J ends were trimmed by 6 bases and 2 bases, with 13 bases remaining between them. CDR1 is MNHNY and CDR2 is SVGAGI in the germline V gene (reference sequence). The CDR3 sequence: CASSIREANTEAFF. CDR3 nucleotides: TGTGCCAGCAGCATCCGAGAGGCCAACACTGAAGCTTTCTTT.

V and J are TRBV20-1 and TRBJ2-4; TRBD1 matches 9 bases. The J call is uncertain, as TRBJ2-7 better fits the DNA end. The CDR3 runs to 14 residues. The germline V gene encodes CDR1 DFQATT and CDR2 SNEGSKA (reference sequence). CDR3 sequence reads: CSARFIQGAGEQYF. The DNA of the CDR3 is TGCAGTGCTAGATTCATACAGGGGGCGGGCGAGCAGTACTTC.

This chain connects TRBV4-1 to TRBJ1-1, with D maybe TRBD1 (6 bases). The V and J ends lost 1 base and 1 base respectively, with 13 bases between them. CDR3 length equals 16 residues. CDR1 is MGHRA, CDR2 YSYEKL, per germline. The CDR3 sequence: CASSQVGQQRNTEAFF. The DNA for the CDR3 is TGCGCCAGCAGCCAAGTAGGACAGCAACGGAACACTGAAGCTTTCTTT.

This clonotype has just a few counts. The chain joins TRBV18 to TRBJ1-6; a possible D gene is TRBD1 (5 bases). This CDR3 is 14 amino acids long. V lost 3 bases and J lost 9, with 12 bases in between. The germline V gene encodes CDR1 KGHSH and CDR2 LQKENI. The CDR3 bases are TGTGCCAGCTCACCGGGGCAGTCGGGTTCACCCCTCCACTTT. Translation: CASSPGQSGSPLHF.